Described below is a single T cell receptor (beta chain) sequence and its context. Participant ages covered 18 to 89 years across 20 to 30 US areas. Participant-given clinical history determined each cohort assignment. The record originates from a study of blood T cell repertoires in COVID-19. About the study: Spain, Italy and the United States supplied samples that represented acute and convalescent COVID-19. PBMCs, B-cell-depleted T cells, or T cells provided the cDNA or gDNA that made up the material.

This CDR3 region has 15 residues. Unmatched junction bases numbered 6, after V lost 0 bases and J lost 7 bases. In germline, CDR1 is MNHEY, CDR2 SMNVEV (reference sequence). Assay: immunoSEQ multiplex PCR; the TCRdb copy retains only in-frame clones and omits some. The data contain a few hundred thousand clones, 90% of them singletons. The TCR sequence derives from a man younger than 35 who had recovered from COVID-19. The chain links TRBV27 to TRBJ1-5, with TRBD1 matching over 7 bases. Source material: PBMCs or T cells enriched from blood (not recorded which). This CDR3 is CASSLSDRVRQPQHF. CDR3 nucleotides: TGTGCCAGCAGTTTATCCGACAGGGTCAGACAGCCCCAGCATTTT.